This entry concerns a single T cell receptor beta chain. Its antigen is not identified. The protocol was immunoSEQ multiplex PCR, while the TCRdb copy is restricted to in-frame clones and leaves out a portion. The data hold more than 12,000 clones, with about 90% observed a single time. This sample was taken from a study of chemoradiotherapy in HPV16-positive cancers. Overall study: Candidate HPV-specific clones and shared TCR motifs came from a couple of HPV16-positive patients. Notes on the study in general: During treatment, candidate HPV-specific clones and E7-related motifs expanded in tumor. Better recurrence-free survival went with HPV-responsive T-cell expansion in HPV16-positive patients.

This sequence was found in a human donor with HPV-associated anogenital cancer. The sample in question was blood, obtained from a patient who underwent chemoradiotherapy.

The CDR3 nucleotides read TGTGCCAGCAGCCCGGGACAGGGCTGGGGCTACACCTTC. Residues: CASSPGQGWGYTF. The V call is TRBV27, the J call TRBJ1-2; 9 bases line up with TRBD1. Germline V gene lookup returns CDR1 MNHEY and CDR2 SMNVEV (reference sequence). The junction had 7 bases not matched to a gene; V was cut back by 6 bases and J by 8 bases. The CDR3 is 13 residues long.